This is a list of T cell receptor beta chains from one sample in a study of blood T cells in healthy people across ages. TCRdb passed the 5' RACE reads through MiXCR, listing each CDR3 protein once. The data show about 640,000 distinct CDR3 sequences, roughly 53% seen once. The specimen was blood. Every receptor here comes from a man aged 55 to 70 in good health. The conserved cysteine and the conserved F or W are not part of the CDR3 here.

CDR3: AGSLTLGKDTEAF
V: TRBV11-1
length: 13
J: TRBJ1-1

CDR3: ASIPRFYGNEQF
V: TRBV2
length: 12
J: TRBJ2-1

CDR3: ASSQVTSRSSYEQY
V: TRBV3-1
length: 14
J: TRBJ2-7

CDR3: ASSLGGQETTEAF
V: TRBV5-1
length: 13
J: TRBJ1-1

CDR3: SAGEDGQETQY
V: TRBV20-1
length: 11
J: TRBJ2-5

CDR3: ASSQVLADTDTQY
V: TRBV4-2
length: 13
J: TRBJ2-3

CDR3: ASSVVEGGQVGYGYT
V: TRBV9
length: 15
J: TRBJ1-2

CDR3: ASSQGTGRNQPQH
V: TRBV3-1
length: 13
J: TRBJ1-5

CDR3: ASSLTRGLLSTDTQY
V: TRBV12-3/TRBV12-4
length: 15
J: TRBJ2-3

CDR3: ASSSEDYSTDTQY
V: TRBV28
length: 13
J: TRBJ2-3

CDR3: SARDPGAALYEQY
V: TRBV20-1
length: 13
J: TRBJ2-7

CDR3: SARQTGGPDTQY
V: TRBV20-1
length: 12
J: TRBJ2-3

CDR3: SASVTGEGTNEKLF
V: TRBV20-1
length: 14
J: TRBJ1-4

CDR3: ASSLLGNTDTQY
V: TRBV5-1
length: 12
J: TRBJ2-3

CDR3: ATSDRHNTEAF
V: TRBV24-1
length: 11
J: TRBJ1-1

CDR3: ASRLTTGTQY
V: TRBV12-3/TRBV12-4
length: 10
J: TRBJ2-5

CDR3: ASSTGSSRRGGLRDTQY
V: TRBV12-3/TRBV12-4
length: 17
J: TRBJ2-3

CDR3: AISEGQAIQPNNEQY
V: TRBV10-3
length: 15
J: TRBJ2-5

CDR3: ASSQAGTGQETQY
V: TRBV4-2
length: 13
J: TRBJ2-5

CDR3: SAPQGNRGNYGYT
V: TRBV20-1
length: 13
J: TRBJ1-2

CDR3: ASSTTSAGRNPPLH
V: TRBV28
length: 14
J: TRBJ1-6

CDR3: ASSFTPGANTGELF
V: TRBV11-3
length: 14
J: TRBJ2-2

CDR3: ASSPGQARYGANVLT
V: TRBV18
length: 15
J: TRBJ2-6

CDR3: ASSARGSPLH
V: TRBV9
length: 10
J: TRBJ1-6

CDR3: ASSLIEYTDTQY
V: TRBV11-2
length: 12
J: TRBJ2-3

CDR3: ASSPPLQPYEQY
V: TRBV18
length: 12
J: -

CDR3: ASSRPHLRGVYNEQF
V: TRBV12-3/TRBV12-4
length: 15
J: TRBJ2-1

CDR3: SALGQGGQPQH
V: TRBV20-1
length: 11
J: TRBJ1-5

CDR3: ASSPTTGSSYDSPLH
V: TRBV5-1
length: 15
J: TRBJ1-6

CDR3: ASSQDPVAGSETQY
V: TRBV3-1
length: 14
J: TRBJ2-5

CDR3: ASSVGTGEGETQY
V: TRBV9
length: 13
J: TRBJ2-5

CDR3: ASSPHTSNYGYT
V: TRBV28
length: 12
J: TRBJ1-2

CDR3: ASNLKGRSGNTIY
V: TRBV10-2
length: 13
J: TRBJ1-3

CDR3: SARARTGAGVYGGYT
V: TRBV20-1
length: 15
J: TRBJ1-2

CDR3: RAELVGGQITSTDTQY
V: TRBV20-1
length: 16
J: TRBJ2-3

CDR3: ASSRSQGFSFFEQY
V: TRBV6-5
length: 14
J: TRBJ2-7

CDR3: ASTQGPGETQY
V: TRBV5-1
length: 11
J: TRBJ2-5

CDR3: ASTETSGGFNEQF
V: TRBV6-2/TRBV6-3
length: 13
J: TRBJ2-1

CDR3: ASSFGTATGELF
V: TRBV5-6
length: 12
J: TRBJ2-2

CDR3: ASSSAAPNYGYT
V: TRBV6-2/TRBV6-3
length: 12
J: TRBJ1-2

CDR3: SALETGVQF
V: TRBV29-1
length: 9
J: TRBJ2-1

CDR3: ASSRGDSRYEQY
V: TRBV12-3/TRBV12-4
length: 12
J: TRBJ2-7

CDR3: ASSSPRLAGNTEAF
V: TRBV28
length: 14
J: TRBJ1-1

CDR3: ASSPELARETQY
V: TRBV9
length: 12
J: TRBJ2-5

CDR3: AIPTSGGADEQF
V: TRBV2
length: 12
J: TRBJ2-1

CDR3: ASSASFGYT
V: TRBV6-2/TRBV6-3
length: 9
J: TRBJ1-2

CDR3: ASSLGSTGFEQY
V: TRBV12-3/TRBV12-4
length: 12
J: TRBJ2-7

CDR3: ATANGVMNTEAF
V: TRBV6-5
length: 12
J: TRBJ1-1

CDR3: ASSQDSYEQY
V: TRBV3-1
length: 10
J: TRBJ2-7

CDR3: ATSRDPLAGVRSFEF
V: TRBV15
length: 15
J: TRBJ2-1

CDR3: ASSYVAGSNQPQH
V: TRBV6-2/TRBV6-3
length: 13
J: TRBJ1-5

CDR3: ASSTGTDHNEQY
V: TRBV7-9
length: 12
J: TRBJ2-5